This record looks at one T cell receptor (beta chain) sequence and its context. The entry originates in a study of CD8 T cells in Susac syndrome. Unmatched junction bases numbered 11, after V lost 4 bases and J lost 3 bases. This CDR3 has 17 amino acids. CDR1 and CDR2 (germline): SGHRS, YFSETQ. An amount of RNA that ranged from about 0.45 to 1 ug was reverse transcribed with random hexamers. TCRdb reanalysed the immunoSEQ multiplex PCR reads using MiXCR and keeps one entry per CDR3 protein. This table has 170,000 or so distinct CDR3 sequences, roughly 92% appearing once. Sequencing of TCR beta, carried out with a high-throughput approach, was applied to CD8+ and CD4+ T cells from the blood.

Specimen: CD4+ T cells from PBMCs. The clonotype comes from a human donor with multiple sclerosis. The chain is built from TRBV5-1 and TRBJ2-4, with TRBD2 matching 9 bases. CDR3 sequence: CASSQLAGESNKNIQYF. The CDR3 bases are TGCGCCAGCAGCCAATTAGCGGGAGAGAGTAACAAAAACATTCAGTACTTC.